The entry below gives a single T cell receptor (beta chain) sequence along with its context. The Seattle site enrolled patients during active infection and followed them longitudinally. In the original workflow: Amplified reference gene primers provided the basis for estimating nucleated cell counts. Here immunoSEQ multiplex PCR was the method, and the copy in TCRdb shows in-frame clones only, minus some. That table is the source of V, J and clone size, and D and trimming were worked out from the DNA. The sample shows about 270,000 clones, roughly 86% of them seen only once. These data belong to a study of blood T cell repertoires in COVID-19. Study-wide context: Whether acute or convalescent, the COVID-19 samples came from the United States, Italy and Spain. Sources were T cells, B-cell-depleted T cells, or PBMCs; the material itself was cDNA or gDNA.

The origin of this receptor is a woman aged 80 or over with COVID-19, enrolled during active disease. Sequencing was carried out using peripheral blood.

The CDR3 DNA reads TGTGCCAGCTCACCACCGGGGGCAGGGTCAGAGACCCAGTACTTC. Translation: CASSPPGAGSETQYF. V gene TRBV18 combines with J gene TRBJ2-5; perhaps TRBD1 as D (6 bases). Germline V gene lookup returns CDR1 KGHSH and CDR2 LQKENI. The V end lost 0 bases, the J end lost 4 bases, and 12 bases lay between the germline ends. This CDR3 is built from 15 residues.